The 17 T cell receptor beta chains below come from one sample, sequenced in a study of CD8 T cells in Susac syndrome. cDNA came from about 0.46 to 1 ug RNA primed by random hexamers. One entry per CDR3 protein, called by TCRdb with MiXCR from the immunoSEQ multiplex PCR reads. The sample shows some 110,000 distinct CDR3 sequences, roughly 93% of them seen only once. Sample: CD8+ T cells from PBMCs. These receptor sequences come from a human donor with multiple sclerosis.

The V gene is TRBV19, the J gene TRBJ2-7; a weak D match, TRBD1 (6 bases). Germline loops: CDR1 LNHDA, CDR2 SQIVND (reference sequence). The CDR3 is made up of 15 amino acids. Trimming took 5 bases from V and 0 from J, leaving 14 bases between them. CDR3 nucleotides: TGTGCCAGTAGTTACCGATGGACAGTCTCCTACGAGCAGTACTTC. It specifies CASSYRWTVSYEQYF.

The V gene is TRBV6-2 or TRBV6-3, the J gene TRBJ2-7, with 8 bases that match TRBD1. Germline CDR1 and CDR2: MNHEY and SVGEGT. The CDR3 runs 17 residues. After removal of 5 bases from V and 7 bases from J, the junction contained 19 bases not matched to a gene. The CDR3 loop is CASSLIPRGPHPGEQYF. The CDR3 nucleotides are TGTGCCAGCAGTCTCATCCCCAGGGGGCCCCACCCGGGGGAGCAGTACTTC.

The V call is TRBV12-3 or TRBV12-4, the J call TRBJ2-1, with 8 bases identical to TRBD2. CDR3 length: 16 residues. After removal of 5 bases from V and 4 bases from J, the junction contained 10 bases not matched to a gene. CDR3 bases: TGTGCCAGCAGTCCTCCCGAGCGGGAGTATTACAATGAGCAGTTCTTC. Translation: CASSPPEREYYNEQFF.

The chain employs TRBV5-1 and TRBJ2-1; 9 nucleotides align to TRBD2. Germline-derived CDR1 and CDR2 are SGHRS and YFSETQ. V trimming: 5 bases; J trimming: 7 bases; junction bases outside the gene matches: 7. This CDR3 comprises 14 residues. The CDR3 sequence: CASRLAGVANEQFF. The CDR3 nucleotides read TGCGCCAGCAGGTTAGCGGGAGTTGCGAATGAGCAGTTCTTC.

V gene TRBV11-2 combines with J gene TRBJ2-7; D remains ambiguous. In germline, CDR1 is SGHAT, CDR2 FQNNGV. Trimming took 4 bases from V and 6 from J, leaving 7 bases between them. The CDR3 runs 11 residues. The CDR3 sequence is CASSYGFEQYV. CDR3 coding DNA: TGTGCCAGCAGCTACGGTTTCGAGCAGTACGTC.

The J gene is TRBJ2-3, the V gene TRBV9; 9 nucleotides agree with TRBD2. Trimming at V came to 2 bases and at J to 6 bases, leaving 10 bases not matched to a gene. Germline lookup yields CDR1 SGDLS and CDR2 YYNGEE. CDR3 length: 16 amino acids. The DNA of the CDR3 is TGTGCCAGCAGCGTTGGGCCTAGCGGGGTTCGGGATACGCAGTATTTT. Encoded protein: CASSVGPSGVRDTQYF.

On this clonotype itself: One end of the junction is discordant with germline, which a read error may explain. DNA for the CDR3: TGTGCCAGCCGCTTTTGGGGGGGGAAAGAGACCCAGTACTTC. It translates to CASRFWGGKETQYF. The V and J genes are TRBV5-4 and TRBJ2-5, with TRBD2 matching 7 bases. Germline values: CDR1 SGHNT, CDR2 YYREEE (reference sequence). This CDR3 spans 14 amino acids.

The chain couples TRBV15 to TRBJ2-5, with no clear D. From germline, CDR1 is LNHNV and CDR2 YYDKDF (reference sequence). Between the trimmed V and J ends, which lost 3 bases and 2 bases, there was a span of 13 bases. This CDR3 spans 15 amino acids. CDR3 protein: CATSSLQSRQETQYF. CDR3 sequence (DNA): TGTGCCACCAGCAGTCTACAGAGCAGACAAGAGACCCAGTACTTC.

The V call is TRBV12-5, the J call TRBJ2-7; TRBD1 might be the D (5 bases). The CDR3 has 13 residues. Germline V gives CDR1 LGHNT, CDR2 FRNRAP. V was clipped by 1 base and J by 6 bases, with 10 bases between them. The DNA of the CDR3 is TGTGCTAGTGGTTTGGCTCGACAGTTCGAGCAGTACTTC. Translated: CASGLARQFEQYF.

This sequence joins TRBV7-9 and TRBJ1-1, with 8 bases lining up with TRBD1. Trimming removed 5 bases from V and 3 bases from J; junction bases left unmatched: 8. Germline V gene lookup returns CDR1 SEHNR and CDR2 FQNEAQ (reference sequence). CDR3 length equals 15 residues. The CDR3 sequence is CASSPTGGSYTEAFF. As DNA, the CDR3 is TGTGCCAGCAGCCCCACAGGGGGATCGTACACTGAAGCTTTCTTT.

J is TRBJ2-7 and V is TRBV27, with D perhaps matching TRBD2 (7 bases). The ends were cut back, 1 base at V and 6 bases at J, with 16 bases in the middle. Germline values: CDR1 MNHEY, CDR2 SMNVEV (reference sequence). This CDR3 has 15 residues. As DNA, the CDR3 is TGTGCCAGCAGTTTATTCGGCGGGGGCCCTAGCGAGCAGTACTTC. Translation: CASSLFGGGPSEQYF.

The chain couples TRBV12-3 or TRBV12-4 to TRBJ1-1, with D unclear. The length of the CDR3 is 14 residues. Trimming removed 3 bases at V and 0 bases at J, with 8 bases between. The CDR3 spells CASSLSRMNTEAFF. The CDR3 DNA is TGTGCCAGCAGTTTGTCACGGATGAACACTGAAGCTTTCTTT.

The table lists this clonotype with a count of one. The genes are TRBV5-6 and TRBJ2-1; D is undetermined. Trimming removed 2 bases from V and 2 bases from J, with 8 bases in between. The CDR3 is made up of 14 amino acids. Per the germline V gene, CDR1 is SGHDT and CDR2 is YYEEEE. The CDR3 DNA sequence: TGTGCCAGCAGCTTCAGTTATCCCTACAATGAGCAGTTCTTC. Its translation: CASSFSYPYNEQFF.

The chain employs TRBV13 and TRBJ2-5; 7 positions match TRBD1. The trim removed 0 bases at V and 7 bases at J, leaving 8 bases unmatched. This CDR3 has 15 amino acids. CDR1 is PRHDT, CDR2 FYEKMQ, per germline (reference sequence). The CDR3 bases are TGTGCCAGCAGCTTAGGCCTGAGACAGGGAGCGACCCAGTACTTC. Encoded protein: CASSLGLRQGATQYF.

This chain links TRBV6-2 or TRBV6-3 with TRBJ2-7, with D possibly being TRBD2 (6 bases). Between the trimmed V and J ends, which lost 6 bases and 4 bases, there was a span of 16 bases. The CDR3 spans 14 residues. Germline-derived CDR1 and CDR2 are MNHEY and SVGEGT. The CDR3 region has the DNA TGTGCCAGCAGCCCCTCCCTCGCGGGGTACGAGCAGTACTTC. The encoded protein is CASSPSLAGYEQYF.

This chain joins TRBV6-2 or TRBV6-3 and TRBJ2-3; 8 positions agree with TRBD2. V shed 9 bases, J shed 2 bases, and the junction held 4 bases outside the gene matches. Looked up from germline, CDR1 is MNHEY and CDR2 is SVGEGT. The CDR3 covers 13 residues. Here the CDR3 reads CASEGLDTDTQYF. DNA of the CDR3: TGTGCCAGTGAGGGACTAGACACAGATACGCAGTATTTT.

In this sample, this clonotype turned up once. The CDR3 sequence is CASSTRTGGGKNIQYF. CDR3 in DNA: TGTGCCAGCAGCACCAGGACAGGGGGAGGCAAAAACATTCAGTACTTC. The chain has TRBV7-8 and TRBJ2-4; 10 bases agree with TRBD1. CDR1 is SGHVS and CDR2 is FQNEAQ in the germline V gene. After removal of 5 bases from V and 3 bases from J, the junction contained 7 bases not matched to a gene. The CDR3 sequence is 16 residues long.